This T cell receptor (beta chain) was identified during a study of shared clonotypes between healthy human individuals. The junction had 9 bases not matched to a gene; V was cut back by 6 bases and J by 4 bases. CDR3 length equals 15 residues. CDR1 and CDR2 from the germline V gene are MNHEY and SMNVEV (reference sequence). Measured with immunoSEQ multiplex PCR; TCRdb has only the in-frame clones, and not every one. The table has approximately 710,000 clones, roughly 91% seen once. The chain is built from TRBV27 and TRBJ2-1; 7 nucleotides agree with TRBD1. The source is a young man in good health. Some clones in this sample may be carry-over from other donors' samples. Sequencing used memory CD8+ T cells from PBMCs. Indicated subset: CD45RO+ cells pooled with CCR7-negative TemRA cells. The CDR3 DNA reads TGTGCCAGCAGCCAACGTCCGGGACAGTACAATGAGCAGTTCTTC. It codes for CASSQRPGQYNEQFF.